A single T cell receptor beta chain is shown here with its context. This sample is part of a study of cytomegalovirus exposure and HLA in healthy donors. Germline CDR1 is LGHNA and CDR2 is YNFKEQ. Losses at the gene ends were 1 base for V and 5 bases for J; bases not matched to a gene: 7. CDR3 length: 15 amino acids. PCR used 60 Vbeta primers and 13 Jbeta primers. Generated by immunoSEQ multiplex PCR, the TCRdb table keeps only in-frame clones and is missing some. This table holds about 94,000 clones, over 50% found once. The rearrangement joins TRBV4-2 to TRBJ1-2; 7 nucleotides align to TRBD1. This receptor was obtained from a man under 40 in good health and CMV-seronegative. The sequencing sample was made of PBMCs. The CDR3: CASSQANQGEYGYTF. In DNA form, the CDR3 reads TGTGCCAGCAGCCAAGCAAACCAGGGGGAATATGGCTACACCTTC.